This entry is about one T cell receptor beta chain. As yet, its antigen is unknown. Into CD45RA+ naive and CD45RA-negative memory subsets, the CD4+ cells were split. The data stem from a study of shared clonotypes between healthy human individuals. Measured with immunoSEQ multiplex PCR; TCRdb has only the in-frame clones, and not every one. The sample yields 550,000 to 700,000 clones, approximately 73% seen once. General study findings and limits: Memory subsets generally showed lower estimated richness than naive subsets.

The germline CDR1 and CDR2 sequences are LNHDA and SQIVND (reference sequence). The trim removed 4 bases at V and 2 bases at J, leaving 2 bases unmatched. The CDR3 totals 15 residues. Material for sequencing was memory CD4+ T cells sorted from blood. The subset is: CD45RA-negative fraction. The receptor comes from a woman in her 30s in good health. V is TRBV19 and J is TRBJ1-2, with 12 bases that match TRBD1. CDR3 amino acids: CASSRGTGGNYGYTF. The CDR3 DNA sequence: TGTGCCAGTAGTAGGGGGACAGGGGGCAACTATGGCTACACCTTC.